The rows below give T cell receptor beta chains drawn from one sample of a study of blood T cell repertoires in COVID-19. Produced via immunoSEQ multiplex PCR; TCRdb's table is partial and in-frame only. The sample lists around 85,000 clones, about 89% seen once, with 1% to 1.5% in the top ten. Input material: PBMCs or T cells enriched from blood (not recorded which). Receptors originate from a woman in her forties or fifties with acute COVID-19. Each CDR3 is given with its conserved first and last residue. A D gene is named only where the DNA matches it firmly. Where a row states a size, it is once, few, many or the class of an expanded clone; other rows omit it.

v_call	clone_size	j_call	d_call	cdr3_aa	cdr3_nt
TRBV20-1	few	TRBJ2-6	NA	CSASSGSGANVLTF	TGCAGTGCTAGTTCGGGCTCTGGGGCCAACGTCCTGACTTTC
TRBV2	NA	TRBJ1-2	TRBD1	CARRGLGNYGYTF	TGTGCCAGAAGGGGGCTGGGGAACTATGGCTACACCTTC
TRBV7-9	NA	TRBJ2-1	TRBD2	CASSLDLTRAGDPNEQFF	TGTGCCAGCAGCTTAGACCTTACTAGAGCGGGAGACCCCAATGAGCAGTTCTTC
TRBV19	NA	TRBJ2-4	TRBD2	CASSIEGSGRYIQYF	TGTGCCAGTAGTATAGAAGGTAGCGGGAGATACATTCAGTACTTC
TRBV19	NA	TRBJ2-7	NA	CATSIRTRDTPTYEQYF	TGTGCCACCTCCATTAGGACCCGGGACACACCAACCTACGAGCAGTACTTC
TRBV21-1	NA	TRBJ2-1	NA	CASSKRSRSSTSSYNEQFF	TGTGCCAGCAGCAAACGGTCGAGATCTAGCACCAGCTCCTACAATGAGCAGTTCTTC
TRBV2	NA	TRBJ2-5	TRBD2	CASSVGLAGDQETQYF	TGTGCCAGCAGTGTCGGACTAGCGGGAGACCAAGAGACCCAGTACTTC
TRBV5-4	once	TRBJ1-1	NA	CASSSPINTEAFF	TGTGCCAGCAGCTCGCCTATTAACACTGAAGCTTTCTTT
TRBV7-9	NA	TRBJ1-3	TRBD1	CASSLAGTASGNTIYF	TGTGCCAGCAGCTTAGCCGGGACAGCTTCTGGAAACACCATATATTTT
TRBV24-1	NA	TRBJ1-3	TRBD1	CATSDGRTGDTIYF	TGTGCCACCAGTGACGGAAGGACAGGGGACACCATATATTTT
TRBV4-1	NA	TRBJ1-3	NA	CASSLLAVIRNTIYF	TGCGCCAGCAGCCTCTTGGCCGTGATCCGAAACACCATATATTTT
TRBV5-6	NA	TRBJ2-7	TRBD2	CASSFSVRTSHEQYF	TGTGCCAGCAGCTTCTCGGTCCGGACTAGCCACGAGCAGTACTTC
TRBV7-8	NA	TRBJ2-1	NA	CASSQPQGTAHNEQFF	TGTGCCAGCAGCCAACCCCAGGGGACGGCACACAATGAGCAGTTCTTC
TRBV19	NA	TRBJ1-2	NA	CASSFNRGQGNGYTF	TGTGCCAGTAGTTTCAATCGAGGGCAGGGGAATGGCTACACCTTC
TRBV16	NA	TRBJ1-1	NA	CASSQTVNTEAFF	TGTGCCAGCAGCCAGACAGTCAACACTGAAGCTTTCTTT
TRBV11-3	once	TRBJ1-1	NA	CASSLVRGPAFF	TGTGCCAGCAGCTTAGTGCGGGGTCCAGCTTTCTTT
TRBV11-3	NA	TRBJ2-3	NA	CASTEPTETDTQYF	TGTGCCAGCACGGAGCCCACGGAGACAGATACGCAGTATTTT
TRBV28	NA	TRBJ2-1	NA	CASSLSLQDRTYNEQFF	TGTGCCAGCAGTTTATCGTTACAAGACAGGACCTACAATGAGCAGTTCTTC
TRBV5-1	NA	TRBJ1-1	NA	CASSLSQMNTEAFF	TGCGCCAGCAGCTTGTCACAGATGAACACTGAAGCTTTCTTT
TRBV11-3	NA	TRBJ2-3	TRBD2	CASSRSGRASDTQYF	TGTGCCAGCAGCCGTAGCGGGAGGGCCTCAGATACGCAGTATTTT
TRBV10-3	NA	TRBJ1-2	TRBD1	CAISPGQGAWSYGYTF	TGTGCCATCAGCCCCGGACAGGGGGCTTGGAGCTATGGCTACACCTTC
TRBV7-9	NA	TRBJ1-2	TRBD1	CASSLTGEHYGYTF	TGTGCCAGCAGCTTGACAGGGGAGCACTATGGCTACACCTTC
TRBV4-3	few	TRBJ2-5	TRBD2	CASSQGLAGAGETQYF	TGCGCCAGCAGCCAGGGACTAGCGGGAGCTGGGGAGACCCAGTACTTC
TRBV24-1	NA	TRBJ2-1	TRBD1	CATSDFGQGGYNEQFF	TGTGCCACCAGTGATTTTGGACAGGGAGGCTACAATGAGCAGTTCTTC
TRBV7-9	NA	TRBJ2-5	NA	CASRRGGPGAQETQYF	TGTGCCAGCAGGAGGGGGGGACCAGGGGCCCAAGAGACCCAGTACTTC
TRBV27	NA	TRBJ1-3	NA	CASSPYSGLSGNTIYF	TGTGCCAGCAGTCCCTACTCAGGGTTATCTGGAAACACCATATATTTT
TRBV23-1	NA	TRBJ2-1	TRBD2	CASRTSGSVYEQFF	TGCGCCAGCAGGACTAGCGGGAGTGTGTATGAGCAGTTCTTC
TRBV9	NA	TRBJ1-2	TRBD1	CASSVATGTGWGYTF	TGTGCCAGCAGCGTAGCTACCGGGACAGGTTGGGGCTACACCTTC
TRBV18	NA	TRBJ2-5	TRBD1	CASSVDREETQYF	TGTGCCAGCTCGGTCGACAGGGAAGAGACCCAGTACTTC
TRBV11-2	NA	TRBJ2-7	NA	CASSLEGKPPAYEQYF	TGTGCCAGCAGCTTAGAGGGCAAACCCCCTGCCTACGAGCAGTACTTC
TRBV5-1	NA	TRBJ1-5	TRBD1	CASSQGEVDQPQHF	TGCGCCAGCAGCCAGGGGGAGGTTGATCAGCCCCAGCATTTT
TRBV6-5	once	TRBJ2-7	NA	CASSYSLQVGYEQYF	TGTGCCAGCAGTTACTCGCTACAGGTGGGCTACGAGCAGTACTTC
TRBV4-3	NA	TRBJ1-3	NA	CASSQDRTEASGNTIYF	TGCGCCAGCAGCCAAGATCGGACAGAGGCCTCTGGAAACACCATATATTTT
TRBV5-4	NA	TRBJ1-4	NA	CASSLGGGTNEKLFF	TGTGCCAGCAGCTTGGGGGGGGGCACTAATGAAAAACTGTTTTTT
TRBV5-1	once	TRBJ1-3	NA	CASSLASSGNTIYF	TGCGCCAGCAGCTTGGCCAGCTCTGGAAACACCATATATTTT
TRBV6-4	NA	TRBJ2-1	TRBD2	CASSDSRAGAGYNEQFF	TGTGCCAGCAGTGACTCGAGAGCGGGAGCGGGGTACAATGAGCAGTTCTTC
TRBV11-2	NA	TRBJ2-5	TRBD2	CASSLRLSSGQETQYF	TGTGCCAGCAGCTTGCGGTTGTCTAGCGGCCAAGAGACCCAGTACTTC
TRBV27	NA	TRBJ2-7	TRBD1	CASSWGQASYEQYF	TGTGCCAGCAGTTGGGGACAGGCCTCCTACGAGCAGTACTTC
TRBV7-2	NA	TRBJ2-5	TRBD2	CASSLAGATRETQYF	TGTGCCAGCAGCCTAGCGGGGGCTACGCGTGAGACCCAGTACTTC
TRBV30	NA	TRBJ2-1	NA	CAWSGADTQFF	TGTGCCTGGAGTGGAGCTGACACACAGTTCTTC
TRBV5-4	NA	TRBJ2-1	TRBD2	CASRGPLAGAPYNEQFF	TGTGCCAGCAGGGGGCCCCTAGCGGGAGCCCCCTACAATGAGCAGTTCTTC
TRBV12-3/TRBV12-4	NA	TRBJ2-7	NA	CAIGQGLLYEQYF	TGTGCTATTGGGCAGGGCTTACTCTACGAGCAGTACTTC
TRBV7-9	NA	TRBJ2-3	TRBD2	CASSVRLAGPDTQYF	TGTGCCAGCAGCGTGAGACTAGCGGGACCAGATACGCAGTATTTT
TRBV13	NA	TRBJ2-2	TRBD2	CASSPGLAGGRRNTGELFF	TGTGCCAGCAGCCCAGGACTAGCGGGAGGTCGGAGGAACACCGGGGAGCTGTTTTTT
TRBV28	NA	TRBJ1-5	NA	CASRTGSNQPQHF	TGTGCCAGCAGAACGGGGAGCAATCAGCCCCAGCATTTT
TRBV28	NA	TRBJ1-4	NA	CASSLHSTNEKLFF	TGTGCCAGCAGCCTCCACTCAACTAATGAAAAACTGTTTTTT
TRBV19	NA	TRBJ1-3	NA	CASSRSTGSSGNTIYF	TGTGCCAGTAGTAGATCTACAGGGAGCTCTGGAAACACCATATATTTT
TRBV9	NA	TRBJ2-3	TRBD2	CASSARAGGTDTQYF	TGTGCCAGCAGCGCTCGTGCGGGAGGCACAGATACGCAGTATTTT
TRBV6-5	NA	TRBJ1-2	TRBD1	CASSYSGQGNYGYTF	TGTGCCAGCAGTTACTCAGGACAGGGTAACTATGGCTACACCTTC
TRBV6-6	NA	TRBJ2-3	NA	CASSYSAPTQYF	TGTGCCAGCAGTTACTCAGCGCCCACGCAGTATTTT
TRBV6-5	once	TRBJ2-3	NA	CASSYTGPSTDTQYF	TGTGCCAGCAGTTACACAGGGCCCAGCACAGATACGCAGTATTTT
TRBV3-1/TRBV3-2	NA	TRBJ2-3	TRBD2	CASSRAGGADTQYF	TGTGCCAGCAGCCGGGCGGGAGGGGCCGATACGCAGTATTTT
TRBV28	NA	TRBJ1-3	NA	CASSPPTVYSGNTIYF	TGTGCCAGCAGTCCTCCGACAGTTTACTCTGGAAACACCATATATTTT
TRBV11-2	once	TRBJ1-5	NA	CASSLGLPGGYQPQHF	TGTGCCAGCAGCTTAGGACTGCCTGGAGGGTATCAGCCCCAGCATTTT